Included here is one T cell receptor beta chain sequence, with context. Its matching antigen is unknown. The CDR3 is 14 amino acids. J gave up 5 bases and V 6 bases, and 2 bases lay outside the gene matches. Germline CDR1 is MRHNA and CDR2 is SNTAGT. The entry originates in a study of HIV-infected patients and healthy controls. Around 450 ng RNA was reverse transcribed with alpha and beta constant-region primers. Separate chain-specific third strand synthesis with multiplexing indices produced the alpha and beta libraries. TCRdb used MiXCR to reprocess the 5' RACE reads, holding one entry per CDR3 protein. The sample has around 8,800 distinct CDR3 sequences; roughly 7.3% are singletons. Study findings and constraints: Compared with controls, mean Gini indices were significantly raised in HIV-infected repertoires, possibly indicating oligoclonality. Study cohorts differed slightly in age and sex, but this did not explain diversity differences.

The repertoire came from unfractionated whole blood and reflected all unsorted peripheral T cells. Peripheral blood, 2.5 ml, was drawn for RNA extraction. People with immunomodulatory therapy, recent vaccination or treatment interruptions were not enrolled. This specimen consisted of blood, obtained before antiretroviral therapy. The V and J genes are TRBV6-4 and TRBJ2-1; 12 positions match TRBD2. This sequence was found in an adult with HIV infection. The CDR3 loop reads CASSRLAGDNEQFF. The CDR3 DNA sequence: TGTGCCAGCAGCAGACTAGCGGGGGACAATGAGCAGTTCTTC.